Listed below are T cell receptor beta chains from one sample, sequenced in a study of T cell repertoires in cytomegalovirus infection. These TCRs' antigens remain unknown. Each CDR3 protein gets one entry after TCRdb re-called the reads with MiXCR. The data contain some 900,000 distinct CDR3 sequences, about 33% of them singletons. The starting material was cultured CD8+ T cells from PBMCs, obtained from culture after CMV antigen stimulation. The source of these receptors is a human donor in good health (CMV status not recorded). Some clones in this sample may be carry-over from other donors' samples. CDR3s include the opening cysteine and the closing phenylalanine or tryptophan. Fields, in order: J gene, D gene, V gene, clone size, CDR3 protein, CDR3 DNA. D genes are given only for firm matches. Where a row states a size, it is once, few, many or the class of an expanded clone; other rows omit it.

TRBJ2-3 | - | TRBV6-2/TRBV6-3 | few | CASTSTLVTQYF | TGTGCCAGCACCTCCACTCTAGTTACGCAGTATTTT
TRBJ2-4 | TRBD1 | TRBV6-1 | once | CASSERTGLAKNIQYF | TGTGCCAGCAGTGAACGGACAGGCCTAGCCAAAAACATTCAGTACTTC
TRBJ1-5 | - | TRBV6-2/TRBV6-3 | - | CASSYSTVGDNQHF | TGTGCCAGCAGTTACTCGACGGTGGGGGATAACCAGCATTTT
TRBJ1-1 | - | TRBV19 | once | CASSTVKGTEAFF | TGTGCCAGTAGTACAGTCAAGGGAACGGAAGCTTTCTTT
TRBJ2-5 | TRBD1 | TRBV12-3/TRBV12-4 | few | CASSFGDRGQETQYF | TGTGCCAGCAGTTTCGGGGACAGAGGCCAAGAGACCCAGTACTTC
TRBJ1-1 | - | TRBV19 | - | CASSATTFHTEAFF | TGTGCCAGTAGTGCGACAACATTTCACACTGAAGCTTTCTTT
TRBJ1-1 | TRBD1 | TRBV6-5 | - | CASSYGTGPNTEAFF | TGTGCCAGCAGTTACGGGACAGGGCCGAACACTGAAGCTTTCTTT
TRBJ1-4 | TRBD1 | TRBV6-5 | few | CASSLQGAYNEKLFF | TGTGCCAGCAGTCTACAGGGGGCCTATAATGAAAAACTGTTTTTT
TRBJ2-5 | TRBD2 | TRBV6-1 | - | CASSPLVGGGQETQYF | TGTGCCAGCAGCCCACTCGTTGGCGGGGGGCAAGAGACCCAGTACTTC
TRBJ2-3 | TRBD1 | TRBV6-5 | - | CASSYSDRVRGTTDTQYF | TGTGCCAGCAGTTACTCGGACAGGGTCAGGGGAACCACAGATACGCAGTATTTT
TRBJ2-2 | TRBD2 | TRBV7-6 | many | CASSPGTSVNTGELFF | TGTGCCAGCAGCCCGGGGACTAGCGTGAACACCGGGGAGCTGTTTTTT
TRBJ2-1 | TRBD2 | TRBV7-2 | many | CASSTPGLAGGLSYNEQFF | TGTGCCAGCAGCACCCCGGGACTAGCGGGGGGGCTGTCCTACAATGAGCAGTTCTTC
TRBJ2-2 | TRBD2 | TRBV19 | many | CASSIAVAGDTGELFF | TGTGCCAGTAGTATAGCAGTAGCGGGGGACACCGGGGAGCTGTTTTTT
TRBJ1-3 | TRBD1 | TRBV27 | few | CASSPDRGNTIYF | TGTGCCAGCAGTCCTGACAGGGGGAACACCATATATTTT
TRBJ2-3 | - | TRBV27 | - | CASSLLARLSTDTQYF | TGTGCCAGCAGTTTACTGGCGAGACTCAGCACAGATACGCAGTATTTT
TRBJ2-1 | TRBD1 | TRBV11-3 | - | CASRMDRGDEQFF | TGTGCCAGCAGGATGGACAGGGGCGATGAGCAGTTCTTC
TRBJ2-2 | TRBD2 | TRBV7-8 | many | CASSLVASGGPTTGELFF | TGTGCCAGCAGCTTAGTCGCTAGCGGGGGGCCGACCACCGGGGAGCTGTTTTTT
TRBJ2-5 | - | TRBV5-6 | - | CASSPKEGETRYF | TGTGCCAGCAGCCCTAAGGAGGGAGAGACCCGGTACTTC
TRBJ1-3 | - | TRBV6-5 | - | CASSVDWSSGNTIYF | TGTGCCAGCAGTGTTGACTGGTCCTCTGGAAACACCATATATTTT
TRBJ2-3 | TRBD2 | TRBV4-3 | - | CASSQDLVGRGGPTDTQYF | TGCGCCAGCAGCCAAGATCTAGTTGGGCGGGGGGGACCCACAGATACGCAGTATTTT
TRBJ1-5 | - | TRBV6-2/TRBV6-3 | - | CASSSLGTDSNQPQHF | TGTGCCAGCAGTTCCCTCGGGACGGATAGCAATCAGCCCCAGCATTTT
TRBJ1-2 | - | TRBV6-1 | once | CASSTGLSYGYTF | TGTGCCAGCAGTACCGGACTGAGCTATGGCTACACCTTC
TRBJ2-1 | - | TRBV4-1 | - | CASSQDGGAGEQFF | TGCGCCAGCAGCCAAGATGGGGGCGCCGGCGAGCAGTTCTTC
TRBJ2-2 | TRBD1 | TRBV6-5 | - | CASSPFRPGTVLNLNTGELFF | TGTGCCAGCAGCCCCTTTCGCCCCGGGACAGTATTAAATCTTAACACCGGGGAGCTGTTTTTT
TRBJ2-3 | - | TRBV7-2 | many | CASSLVGLLSTDTQYF | TGTGCCAGCAGCTTAGTCGGACTCCTGAGCACAGATACGCAGTATTTT
TRBJ2-2 | TRBD2 | TRBV6-2/TRBV6-3 | few | CASFRGGYTGELFF | TGTGCCAGCTTTCGGGGGGGGTACACCGGGGAGCTGTTTTTT
TRBJ1-1 | - | TRBV20-1 | - | CSATPERGLNTEAFF | TGCAGTGCTACCCCTGAGCGGGGGTTGAACACTGAAGCTTTCTTT
TRBJ1-6 | - | TRBV27 | few | CASSFLQGVDSPLHF | TGTGCCAGCAGTTTCCTCCAGGGAGTAGATTCACCCCTCCACTTT
TRBJ1-1 | TRBD1 | TRBV6-5 | few | CASTYRGGKTEAFF | TGTGCCAGCACCTACAGGGGAGGAAAAACTGAAGCTTTCTTT
TRBJ1-4 | - | TRBV6-8 | once | CASSYNRDTTNEKLFF | TGTGCCAGCAGTTACAACAGGGACACAACTAATGAAAAACTGTTTTTT
TRBJ2-1 | TRBD2 | TRBV19 | - | CASSILAGGFRNEQFF | TGTGCCAGTAGTATCCTCGCGGGGGGGTTTAGAAATGAGCAGTTCTTC
TRBJ2-3 | - | TRBV27 | many | CASSLLANTDTQYF | TGTGCCAGCAGTTTGCTAGCGAACACAGATACGCAGTATTTT
TRBJ2-6 | - | TRBV27 | - | CASSFGAPGANVLTF | TGTGCCAGCAGTTTCGGGGCACCTGGGGCCAACGTCCTGACTTTC
TRBJ1-4 | - | TRBV6-1 | - | CAIEKGEKLFF | TGTGCCATCGAGAAAGGGGAAAAACTGTTTTTT
TRBJ2-1 | - | TRBV28 | - | CASAQPDNEQFF | TGTGCCAGCGCCCAGCCGGACAATGAGCAGTTCTTC
TRBJ1-4 | - | TRBV12-3/TRBV12-4 | many | CASSFTGFQGTTNEKLFF | TGTGCCAGCAGTTTCACGGGGTTTCAGGGGACAACTAATGAAAAACTGTTTTTT
TRBJ2-7 | TRBD1 | TRBV7-6 | few | CASSGGTGKPYEQYF | TGTGCCAGCAGCGGTGGGACAGGGAAGCCTTACGAGCAGTACTTC
TRBJ2-5 | TRBD1 | TRBV13 | - | CASSFTGESPQETQYF | TGTGCCAGCAGCTTCACAGGGGAATCGCCACAAGAGACCCAGTACTTC
TRBJ2-3 | TRBD1 | TRBV10-3 | - | CANTGQYTDTQYF | TGTGCCAACACGGGACAGTACACAGATACGCAGTATTTT
TRBJ2-1 | - | TRBV6-2/TRBV6-3 | - | CASAPREEIPYNEQFF | TGTGCCAGCGCGCCCCGGGAAGAGATCCCCTACAATGAGCAGTTCTTC
TRBJ2-5 | - | TRBV7-3 | - | CASSPSRTSETQYF | TGTGCCAGCAGCCCCTCGAGGACCTCAGAGACCCAGTACTTC
TRBJ1-1 | TRBD1 | TRBV6-2/TRBV6-3 | - | CASSSGQGHTEAFF | TGTGCCAGCAGTTCGGGACAGGGACACACTGAAGCTTTCTTT
TRBJ2-1 | - | TRBV5-4 | - | CASSGGLREQFF | TGTGCCAGCAGCGGCGGTCTGAGGGAGCAGTTCTTC